The clone carrying this TCR beta chain was counted ten times or more. The antigen remains undetermined. The CDR3 runs 14 residues. CDR1 SGHRS and CDR2 YFSETQ come from the germline V gene. The V end lost 3 bases, the J end lost 0 bases, and 8 bases lay between the germline ends. This library used 300 to 450 ng RNA and molecular barcoded adaptors spanning alpha/delta and beta/gamma chains. TCRdb independently ran MiXCR on the reads; one entry per CDR3 protein. The data show tens of thousands of distinct CDR3 sequences, with roughly 19% seen just once and about 16% held by the top ten. This specimen belongs to a study of read filtering for tumor transcriptome and immune sequencing. Study at large: Patients were about 17 male and some 13 female, mean age approximately 70 years, range about 45 to 85.

Regarding the study as a whole: RNA-seq captured clonotypes less deeply and reliably than IR-seq. This fraction held mixed bone marrow immune cells after CD138-negative sorting.

The sequence was collected from a donor at least 40 years old with multiple myeloma. Material for sequencing was a population of CD138-negative cells sorted from bone marrow. V usage is TRBV5-1 and J usage is TRBJ2-3; D remains ambiguous. CDR3 protein: CASSYPDSTDTQYF. In DNA form, the CDR3 reads TGCGCCAGCAGCTACCCCGACAGCACAGATACGCAGTATTTT.